A selection of T cell receptor beta chains follows, all from one sample in a study of T-cell memory formation after mild COVID-19. TCRdb itself ran the 5' RACE reads through MiXCR, one entry per CDR3 protein. The repertoire holds hundreds of thousands of distinct CDR3 sequences, with about an eighth as singletons. Sample: PBMCs or a T cell subset sorted from them (not recorded which). The origin of the receptors is a man aged 18 to 29 who had mild COVID-19 (a few samples of this study predate the infection). Cell type and time point are not known. The CDR3 runs from the conserved cysteine through the conserved F or W. A D gene is named only where the DNA matches it firmly. Some rows mark clone size as missing; the rest say once, few, many or name a class of expanded clone.

abundance,j_gene,v_gene,d_gene,CDR3nt,CDR3aa
few,TRBJ2-3,TRBV20-1,.,TGCAGCTCGGGACCCGTCACAGATACGCAGTATTTT,CSSGPVTDTQYF
few,TRBJ2-4,TRBV6-5,.,TGTGCCAGCAGTTACGATGGGGGAAGGGGCAAAAACATTCAGTACTTC,CASSYDGGRGKNIQYF
.,TRBJ2-7,TRBV4-3,TRBD1,TGCGCCAGCAGCCTCGTCATCAGGGGGTCGGAGCAGTACTTC,CASSLVIRGSEQYF
.,TRBJ1-2,TRBV7-2,.,TGTGCCAGCAGCTTAGGTGGGATCCCTAACTATGGCTACACCTTC,CASSLGGIPNYGYTF
.,TRBJ1-2,TRBV15,.,TGTGCCACCAGCAGAGAAGGGTTCCCTGGCCTCTATGGCTACACCTTC,CATSREGFPGLYGYTF
.,TRBJ2-1,TRBV29-1,.,TGCAGCGGCCGACCCGGGACTGTCAATGAGCAGTTCTTC,CSGRPGTVNEQFF
few,TRBJ2-7,TRBV9,.,TGTGCCAGCAGCGTATCGTTCGGCGGCGGGTCCTCCTACGAGCAGTACTTC,CASSVSFGGGSSYEQYF
few,TRBJ2-3,TRBV12-3/TRBV12-4,.,TGTGCCAGCAGTCCAGAGGTCTCTAGCACAGATACGCAGTATTTT,CASSPEVSSTDTQYF
.,TRBJ2-1,TRBV12-3/TRBV12-4,TRBD2,TGTGCCAGCAGTTCTAGCGGGGGCCCCTTGACCGCCTACAATGAGCAGTTCTTC,CASSSSGGPLTAYNEQFF
.,TRBJ1-2,TRBV2,TRBD1,TGTGCCAGCAGCTCCGACGGACAGGGCCATGGCTACACCTTC,CASSSDGQGHGYTF
few,TRBJ2-1,TRBV12-3/TRBV12-4,.,TGTGCCAGCAGGGTATCCGGACGACCCAGCAATGAGCAGTTCTTC,CASRVSGRPSNEQFF
many,TRBJ1-2,TRBV7-2,.,TGTGCCAGCAGCTTCAATCGGGGGTCGGCTGGTTCCGGCTACACCTTC,CASSFNRGSAGSGYTF
many,TRBJ1-2,TRBV6-2/TRBV6-3,TRBD1,TGTGCCAGCAGACTAGGCCCTACCGGGACAGGCATACTTCGTGGCTACACCTTC,CASRLGPTGTGILRGYTF
many,TRBJ2-5,TRBV15,.,TGTGCCACCAGCAGAGGGGGTTTCGAGACCCAGTACTTC,CATSRGGFETQYF
.,TRBJ1-1,TRBV5-4,TRBD1,TGTGCCAGCAGCGCACGGACAGGGTATGGTAACACTGAAGCTTTCTTT,CASSARTGYGNTEAFF
few,TRBJ2-5,TRBV7-9,TRBD2,TGTGCCAGCAGCTTTTGGACTAGCGGGGAGGAGACCCAGTACTTC,CASSFWTSGEETQYF
few,TRBJ2-5,TRBV25-1,.,TGTGCCAGCAGTGCGGTCCAAGAGACCCAGTACTTC,CASSAVQETQYF
.,TRBJ2-3,TRBV9,TRBD2,TGTGCCAGCAGCGTCGGAGCGGGGAGCACAGATACGCAGTATTTT,CASSVGAGSTDTQYF
.,TRBJ2-3,TRBV12-3/TRBV12-4,TRBD2,TGTGCCAGCAGTTTCGGAGCGGGAGGGCCTGGCACAGATACGCAGTATTTT,CASSFGAGGPGTDTQYF
.,TRBJ1-1,TRBV7-9,TRBD1,TGTGCCAGCAGGAAGGGACAGGGGCCTGAAGCTTTCTTT,CASRKGQGPEAFF
.,TRBJ1-2,TRBV6-6,.,TGTGCCAGCAGTCGGCCCAGGGGCCCCAGCAACTATGGCTACACCTTC,CASSRPRGPSNYGYTF
.,TRBJ2-7,TRBV15,TRBD1,TGTGCCACCAGCAGGTCGGACAGGGCCGAGCAGTACTTC,CATSRSDRAEQYF
.,TRBJ1-1,TRBV9,.,TGTGCCAGCAGCGTAGGAGGCCAGGGGAGGACTGAAGCTTTCTTT,CASSVGGQGRTEAFF
.,TRBJ2-3,TRBV11-2,.,TGTGCCAGCAGCTCTGACTTCAACACAGATACGCAGTATTTT,CASSSDFNTDTQYF
few,TRBJ1-2,TRBV7-9,.,TGTGCCAGCAGCTTGGGTGGACATGGAGGGTCCTATGGCTACACCTTC,CASSLGGHGGSYGYTF
few,TRBJ2-5,TRBV29-1,TRBD2,TGCAGCGTTGTGGCGGGGGGACAAGAGACCCAGTACTTC,CSVVAGGQETQYF
.,TRBJ1-2,TRBV4-3,.,TGCGCCAGCAGCCAAGATTCCAGGGGTGGCTACACCTTC,CASSQDSRGGYTF
few,TRBJ1-2,TRBV5-6,TRBD1,TGTGCCAGCAGCTCTTGGACAGGAGACTACACCTTC,CASSSWTGDYTF
.,TRBJ2-2,TRBV4-1,TRBD2,TGCGCCAGCAGCCAAGGACTAGCCGCGAACACCGGGGAGCTGTTTTTT,CASSQGLAANTGELFF
.,TRBJ2-5,TRBV23-1,TRBD2,TGCGCCAGCAGTCTCTTTGTAGCGGGGGGACCGCAAGAGACCCAGTACTTC,CASSLFVAGGPQETQYF
many,TRBJ2-5,TRBV20-1,.,TGCAGTGCTCAACCCACGGAGACCCAGTACTTC,CSAQPTETQYF
.,TRBJ2-3,TRBV21-1,.,TGTGCCAGCCCTTGGGGGGGACGCCCCACAGATACGCAGTATTTT,CASPWGGRPTDTQYF
.,TRBJ1-1,TRBV3-1,.,TGTGCCAGCAGCCCATCACAGGTGAACACTGAAGCTTTCTTT,CASSPSQVNTEAFF
few,TRBJ2-3,TRBV6-5,.,TGTGCCAGCGGCAGGCGTCCCCGGGCAGATACGCAGTATTTT,CASGRRPRADTQYF
many,TRBJ2-5,TRBV10-3,TRBD1,TGTGCCATCAGTAGGACAGGCGAAGAGACCCAGTACTTC,CAISRTGEETQYF
few,TRBJ1-2,TRBV5-6,TRBD1,TGTGCCAGCAGCCCCGGGACAGTAACCTATGGCTACACCTTC,CASSPGTVTYGYTF
.,TRBJ1-4,TRBV5-5,.,TGTGCCAGCAGCTTGGAAGGGAATGAAAAACTGTTTTTT,CASSLEGNEKLFF
few,TRBJ2-1,TRBV5-1,.,TGCGCCAGCAGCTTCGGCGGGCCCAATGAGCAGTTCTTC,CASSFGGPNEQFF
few,TRBJ2-4,TRBV29-1,.,TGCAGCGTTGTAACGACAATAGCCAAAAACATTCAGTACTTC,CSVVTTIAKNIQYF
many,TRBJ2-1,TRBV5-1,TRBD2,TGCGCCACTGGTTGGGGGGGATACAATGAGCAGTTCTTC,CATGWGGYNEQFF
.,TRBJ2-5,TRBV20-1,.,TGCAGTGCCGGAATGTACGGGGGGCCCCGGGAGACCCAGTACTTC,CSAGMYGGPRETQYF
few,TRBJ2-1,TRBV12-3/TRBV12-4,TRBD1,TGTGCCAGCAGCCTGCAGGGGGCTGACTACAATGAGCAGTTCTTC,CASSLQGADYNEQFF
.,TRBJ1-2,TRBV3-1,.,TGTGCCAGCAGCCAACTTAGGGTTAACTATGGCTACACCTTC,CASSQLRVNYGYTF
few,TRBJ2-7,TRBV12-3/TRBV12-4,.,TGTGCCAGCAGTTTAGCGCGGTCGGGCGAGCAGTACTTC,CASSLARSGEQYF
.,TRBJ1-2,TRBV12-3/TRBV12-4,.,TGTGCCAGCAGTTTAAGGCAGGGTGGTGGCTACACCTTC,CASSLRQGGGYTF
.,TRBJ1-4,TRBV12-3/TRBV12-4,.,TGTGCCAGCAGTGAGGACGTCGTGGGTGAAAAACTGTTTTTT,CASSEDVVGEKLFF